These T cell receptor beta chains were read from a single sample in a study of control samples from healthy donors and cancer patients. Assay: immunoSEQ multiplex PCR; the TCRdb copy retains only in-frame clones and omits some. The table has approximately 90,000 clones, 86% seen once. Sequences were obtained from blood. These receptors originate from a young man in good health. CDR3s include the opening cysteine and the closing phenylalanine or tryptophan. Each record gives: D gene, J gene, clone size, V gene, CDR3 DNA, CDR3 protein. D genes are given only for firm matches. Some rows have no size entry. The others give once, few or many, or a class for an expanded clone.

>-|TRBJ2-2|-|TRBV18
TGTGCCAGCTCATCCGCTCAAAGTGAGAACACCGGGGAGCTGTTTTTT
CASSSAQSENTGELFF
>TRBD1|TRBJ1-5|-|TRBV3-1/TRBV3-2
TGTGCCAGCAGCCAAGGGACAGGGCGACAGCCCCAGCATTTT
CASSQGTGRQPQHF
>-|TRBJ2-2|-|TRBV30
TGTGCCTGGAGGACCGGGACTTCGACCGGGGAGCTGTTTTTT
CAWRTGTSTGELFF
>-|TRBJ2-7|-|TRBV21-1
TGTGCCAGCAGCAAAACTGATCTTAGCGGGGCCTTCTCCTACGAGCAGTACTTC
CASSKTDLSGAFSYEQYF
>-|TRBJ2-1|-|TRBV24-1
TGTGCCACCAGTGAGGTAGATGGGTCCTACAATGAGCAGTTCTTC
CATSEVDGSYNEQFF
>-|TRBJ2-2|once|TRBV5-1
TGCGCCAGCAGCTTGGGGCTAGCGAACACCGGGGAGCTGTTTTTT
CASSLGLANTGELFF
>TRBD1|TRBJ2-3|-|TRBV14
TGTGCCAGCAGCCAAGATCCAGGGGGTAACACAGATACGCAGTATTTT
CASSQDPGGNTDTQYF
>-|TRBJ1-6|-|TRBV30
TGTGCCTGGAGGGACGGACAGCCTAATTCACCCCTCCACTTT
CAWRDGQPNSPLHF
>-|TRBJ2-1|-|TRBV19
TGTGCCAGTAGTAAGTCAGGGAGCTCCTACAATGAGCAGTTCTTC
CASSKSGSSYNEQFF
>-|TRBJ1-1|-|TRBV5-1
TGCGCCAGCAGCTTCCCGGGCAGGCTCTCTGAAGCTTTCTTT
CASSFPGRLSEAFF
>TRBD2|TRBJ2-7|-|TRBV5-1
TGCGCCAGCAGCTTGGGGGCGGGGGGGAGCTCCTACGAGCAGTACTTC
CASSLGAGGSSYEQYF
>-|TRBJ1-2|-|TRBV6-4
TGTGCCAGCAGTGTTAACATAGAGTGGGCTAACTATGGCTACACCTTC
CASSVNIEWANYGYTF
>TRBD1|TRBJ1-2|-|TRBV2
TGTGCCAGCAGTGAAGCTAGGACAGGGGACCATGGCTACACCTTC
CASSEARTGDHGYTF
>TRBD2|TRBJ2-1|-|TRBV9
TGTGCCAGCAGCCCCCCTAGCGGGGGGGCACGGGAGCAGTTCTTC
CASSPPSGGAREQFF
>TRBD1|TRBJ1-3|-|TRBV3-1/TRBV3-2
TGTGCCAGCAGCCCGGAGGCAGGGGGGTACACCATATATTTT
CASSPEAGGYTIYF
>-|TRBJ1-2|-|TRBV12-3/TRBV12-4
TGTGCCAGCAGTTTAGGCGGGAACTATGGCTACACCTTC
CASSLGGNYGYTF
>TRBD2|TRBJ2-2|many|TRBV9
TGTGCCAGCAGCCCCGGGACTAGCGGGGGAAGGGCCGGGGAGCTGTTTTTT
CASSPGTSGGRAGELFF
>-|TRBJ1-1|once|TRBV2
TGTGCCAGCCGGGACGGTGAAGCTTTCTTT
CASRDGEAFF
>TRBD2|TRBJ2-1|-|TRBV18
TGTGCCAGCTCACCGGGGACTAGCGGGACTGAGCAGTTCTTC
CASSPGTSGTEQFF
>TRBD2|TRBJ2-3|-|TRBV5-4
TGTGCCAGCAGCTCTCTAGCGGGCCCCACAGATACGCAGTATTTT
CASSSLAGPTDTQYF
>-|TRBJ1-1|-|TRBV25-1
TGTGCCAGCAGTGTCTGGGGGGGCACTGAAGCTTTCTTT
CASSVWGGTEAFF
>-|TRBJ1-5|-|TRBV25-1
TGTGCCAGCAGTGTCGACAGCGATAGCAATCAGCCCCAGCATTTT
CASSVDSDSNQPQHF
>-|TRBJ1-1|-|TRBV12-1
TGTGCCAGCAGCTTTTGGGCTTTCTTT
CASSFWAFF
>TRBD1|TRBJ1-5|-|TRBV10-3
TGTGCCATCAGAGGGACAGGGGATAGCAATCAGCCCCAGCATTTT
CAIRGTGDSNQPQHF
>TRBD1|TRBJ1-5|once|TRBV28
TGTGCCAGCAGTTTAATTTACAGGGGAAATCAGCCCCAGCATTTT
CASSLIYRGNQPQHF
>-|TRBJ2-5|-|TRBV1
TGCACCAGCAGCCAAGATAGGGGGGACAGGTCCGGCCAAGAGACCCAGTACTTC
CTSSQDRGDRSGQETQYF
>-|TRBJ1-2|-|TRBV29-1
TGCAGCGTGCGGACGGAGGTAGATGGCTACACCTTC
CSVRTEVDGYTF
>-|TRBJ1-3|-|TRBV6-1
TGTGCCAGCAGTGAGGAGGGCTCCTCAGGAAACACCATATATTTT
CASSEEGSSGNTIYF
>TRBD1|TRBJ1-3|many|TRBV3-1/TRBV3-2
TGTGCCAGCAGCCAAGATACGGAGGGGGCCTATCGCACCATATATTTT
CASSQDTEGAYRTIYF
>TRBD1|TRBJ1-6|-|TRBV5-1
TGCGCCAGCAGCTGGGACAGTCCGGGTAATTCACCCCTCCACTTT
CASSWDSPGNSPLHF
>-|TRBJ1-3|-|TRBV6-5
TGTGCCAGCAGTCAATACAGGGAAGTCCGAAACACCATATATTTT
CASSQYREVRNTIYF
>-|TRBJ2-3|-|TRBV3-1/TRBV3-2
TGTGCCAGCAGCCAAGATGGGCGGGGGCGCACAGATACGCAGTATTTT
CASSQDGRGRTDTQYF
>-|TRBJ2-7|-|TRBV6-5
TGTGCCAGCAGCACACCGGGACTTCAGTCCTACGAGCAGTACTTC
CASSTPGLQSYEQYF
>TRBD1|TRBJ2-3|-|TRBV7-9
TGTGCCAGCAGCTTCGACAGGGTACGTGCGGATACGCAGTATTTT
CASSFDRVRADTQYF
>TRBD2|TRBJ2-3|-|TRBV11-3
TGTGCCAGCAGTGCTGGACTAGCGGGGTACACAGATACGCAGTATTTT
CASSAGLAGYTDTQYF
>TRBD1|TRBJ2-1|-|TRBV18
TGTGCCAGCTCACCTCCAGGGGGCACTGAGCAGTTCTTC
CASSPPGGTEQFF
>-|TRBJ1-1|-|TRBV30
TGTGCCTGCCAAGGTTACACTGAAGCTTTCTTT
CACQGYTEAFF
>TRBD2|TRBJ2-1|once|TRBV24-1
TGTGCCACCAGTGATCCCCTAGCGGGGGCCAATGAGCAGTTCTTC
CATSDPLAGANEQFF
>-|TRBJ1-2|once|TRBV10-3
TGTGCCATCAGTGAGCTGGGAGGGGGGATTATGGATGGCTACACCTTC
CAISELGGGIMDGYTF
>-|TRBJ2-7|-|TRBV5-4
TGTGCCAGCAGCTTGTATTCCGATAACTCCTACGAGCAGTACTTC
CASSLYSDNSYEQYF
>-|TRBJ2-3|-|TRBV11-3
TGTGCCAGCAGCGCTGACTCTCGAGATACGCAGTATTTT
CASSADSRDTQYF
>-|TRBJ1-2|-|TRBV3-1/TRBV3-2
TGTGCCAGCAGCCACGGAAACAGTAATGATGGCTACACCTTC
CASSHGNSNDGYTF
>-|TRBJ2-3|-|TRBV10-1
TGCGCCAGCAGTGTGACAGGGAGGGGAACAGATACGCAGTATTTT
CASSVTGRGTDTQYF
>-|TRBJ1-4|-|TRBV7-2
TGTGCCAGCAGCTTATCGTACAGTGGGAATTCGAATAATGAAAAACTGTTTTTT
CASSLSYSGNSNNEKLFF
>TRBD1|TRBJ1-1|-|TRBV4-1
TGCGCCAGCACCAAACAGGGGCCGATGAACACTGAAGCTTTCTTT
CASTKQGPMNTEAFF
>TRBD1|TRBJ1-2|few|TRBV5-4
TGTGCCAGCACCTCCGGGACAGAAGTCTATGGCTACACCTTC
CASTSGTEVYGYTF
>-|TRBJ2-3|-|TRBV7-3
TGTGCCAGCAGCCCTACAGGGTTGGGTAGTTCAGATACGCAGTATTTT
CASSPTGLGSSDTQYF
>-|TRBJ1-2|once|TRBV24-1
TGTGCCACCAGTGATCCCTTCTTGACGGATGGCTACACCTTC
CATSDPFLTDGYTF
>TRBD1|TRBJ2-5|-|TRBV29-1
TGCAGCGTTGACCCGTTCAGATTTTCAGGGGGACAAGAGACCCAGTACTTC
CSVDPFRFSGGQETQYF
>-|TRBJ2-2|-|TRBV19
TGTGCCAGTTGCGAGCAGAACACCGGGGAGCTGTTTTTT
CASCEQNTGELFF
>TRBD2|TRBJ2-7|-|TRBV7-9
TGTGCCAGCAGCTTAGAGGGAGGGACCGCCTACGAGCAGTACTTC
CASSLEGGTAYEQYF
>-|TRBJ1-2|-|TRBV27
TGTGCCAGCAGTTACTCCTCAGGTGCCTATGGCTACACCTTC
CASSYSSGAYGYTF
>-|TRBJ2-6|-|TRBV27
TGTGCCAGCAGTTTATCGTACGGGGCCAACGTCCTGACTTTC
CASSLSYGANVLTF